The clone carrying this T cell receptor (beta chain) was seen a few times. Its antigen remains unknown. PCR employed 60 Vbeta and 13 Jbeta primers. TCRdb's table, derived via immunoSEQ multiplex PCR, lists solely in-frame clones and lacks some. The sample consists of some 90,000 clones, roughly 84% of them appearing once. This sample was included in a study of cytomegalovirus exposure and HLA in healthy donors. Notes on the study in general: According to a later analysis, donors in an Asian-associated ancestry cluster reportedly had fewer N-insertions than the roughly 670-donor mean. A missense DCLRE1C variant was associated with V- and J-gene trimming of TCR beta chains in a later analysis, and an independent cohort replicated the association. The study flagged approximately 180 TCR beta chains as cytomegalovirus-associated.

The germline gives CDR1 MNHNY, CDR2 SVGAGI (reference sequence). This CDR3 comprises 16 residues. Trimming pared 0 bases from V and 2 bases from J, leaving 11 bases between. Sample: PBMCs. This TCR derives from a man younger than 40 in good health and CMV-seronegative. The rearrangement joins TRBV6-6 to TRBJ1-5, with a tentative D call TRBD1 (6 bases). DNA of the CDR3: TGTGCCAGCAGTTACTCGAGGGGGAATCGCAATCAGCCCCAGCATTTT. Translating it yields CASSYSRGNRNQPQHF.